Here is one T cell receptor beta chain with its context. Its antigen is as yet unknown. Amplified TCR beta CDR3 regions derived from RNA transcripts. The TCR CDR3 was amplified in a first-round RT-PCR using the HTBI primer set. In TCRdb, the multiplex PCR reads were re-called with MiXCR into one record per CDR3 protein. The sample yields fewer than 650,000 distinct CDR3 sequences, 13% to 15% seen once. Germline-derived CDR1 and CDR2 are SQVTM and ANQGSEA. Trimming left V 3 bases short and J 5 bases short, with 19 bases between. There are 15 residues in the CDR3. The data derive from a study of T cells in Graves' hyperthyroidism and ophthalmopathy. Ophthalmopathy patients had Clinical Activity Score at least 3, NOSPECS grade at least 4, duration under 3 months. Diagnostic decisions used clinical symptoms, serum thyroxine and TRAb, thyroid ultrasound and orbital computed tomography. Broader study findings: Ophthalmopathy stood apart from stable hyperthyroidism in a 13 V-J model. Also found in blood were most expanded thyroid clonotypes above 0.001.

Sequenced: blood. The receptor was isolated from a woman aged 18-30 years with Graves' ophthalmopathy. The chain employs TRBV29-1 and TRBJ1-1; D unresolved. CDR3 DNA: TGCAGCGTTGAGACCGGGCTCTACCTGGGGACTGAAGCTTTCTTT. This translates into CSVETGLYLGTEAFF.